This T cell receptor beta chain was obtained from a study of CD8 T cells in Susac syndrome. Those who served as multiple sclerosis controls were treatment-naive patients with stable or active relapsing-remitting disease. A quantity of about 0.5 to 1 ug RNA underwent reverse transcription using random hexamers. MiXCR, applied by TCRdb to the immunoSEQ multiplex PCR reads, yields one record per CDR3 protein. The repertoire has a few hundred thousand distinct CDR3 sequences, around 90% of them found once; the top ten carry about 0.12%. This CDR3 comprises 15 residues. The junction had 3 bases not matched to a gene; V was cut back by 0 bases and J by 2 bases. Germline CDR1 and CDR2: ENHRY and SYGVKD.

The source is a human donor with multiple sclerosis. The chain combines TRBV10-3 with TRBJ1-1, with TRBD1 matching over 7 bases. The sequenced sample consisted of CD8+ T cells from PBMCs. CDR3 DNA: TGTGCCATCAGTGAGTCGACAGGGTCCAACACTGAAGCTTTCTTT. It codes for CAISESTGSNTEAFF.